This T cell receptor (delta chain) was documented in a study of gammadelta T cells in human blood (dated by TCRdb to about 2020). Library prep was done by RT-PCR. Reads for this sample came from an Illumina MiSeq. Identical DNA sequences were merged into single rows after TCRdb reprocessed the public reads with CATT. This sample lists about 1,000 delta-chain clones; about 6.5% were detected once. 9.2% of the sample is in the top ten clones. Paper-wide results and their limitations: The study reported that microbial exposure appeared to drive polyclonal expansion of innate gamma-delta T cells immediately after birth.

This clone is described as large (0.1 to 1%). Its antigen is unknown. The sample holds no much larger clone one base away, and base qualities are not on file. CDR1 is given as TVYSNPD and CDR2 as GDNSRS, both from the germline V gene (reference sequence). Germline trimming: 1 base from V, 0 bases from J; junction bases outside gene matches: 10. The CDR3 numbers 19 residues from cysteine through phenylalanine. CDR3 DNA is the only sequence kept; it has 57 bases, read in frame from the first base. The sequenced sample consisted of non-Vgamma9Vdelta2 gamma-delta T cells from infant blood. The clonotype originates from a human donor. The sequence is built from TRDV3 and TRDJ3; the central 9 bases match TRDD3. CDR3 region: CAFIPGDTENSWDTRQMFF. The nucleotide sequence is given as TGTGCCTTTATTCCGGGGGATACCGAAAACTCCTGGGACACCCGACAGATGTTTTTC.